The clone carrying this T cell receptor (beta chain) was seen a single time. Its antigen is undetermined. Libraries were prepared by immunoSEQ multiplex PCR; TCRdb keeps only in-frame clonotypes and omits some of them. The repertoire holds under 45,000 clones, around 75% seen once, with about 22% in the top ten. These data come from a study of PD-1 blockade in classical Hodgkin lymphoma. The study's findings and limits: The causes of the repertoire differences, possibly disease activity or prior therapy, remain undefined.

Each patient's relapse followed autologous stem cell transplantation, and brentuximab vedotin exposure varied. The study recorded best responses of complete response, partial response or progressive disease. This material consisted of peripheral blood mononuclear cells (PBMCs), taken at baseline. The clonotype was recovered from a human donor with classical Hodgkin lymphoma.

This chain's CDR3 is CASGPGQDSPGELFF. CDR3 bases: TGTGCCAGCGGCCCGGGACAGGACTCGCCCGGGGAGCTGTTTTTT. The rearrangement links TRBV28 to TRBJ2-2; TRBD1 matches 8 bases. CDR1 is MDHEN, CDR2 SYDVKM, per germline. The CDR3 is 15 amino acids. V lost 8 bases, J lost 6 bases, and 11 bases stayed unmatched.